The present TCR beta chain was sequenced within a study of blood T cell repertoires in COVID-19. The CDR3 is 11 amino acids. Trimming stripped 6 bases from V and 3 bases from J, with 6 bases between. Per the original methods: Amplification of reference gene primers was used by the study to estimate nucleated cell counts. Profiling relied on immunoSEQ multiplex PCR, and the TCRdb table lists in-frame clones only, not all of them. V, J and clone size derive from that table, while D and trimming were established from the DNA sequence. The sample shows around 63,000 clones, approximately 90% of them seen only once.

The sample comprised peripheral blood. The sequence derives from an older woman with COVID-19, enrolled during active disease. The V call is TRBV12-3 or TRBV12-4, the J call TRBJ2-7; D is ambiguous. For the CDR3, the DNA is TGTGCCAGCAGCCCTTACTACGAGCAGTACTTC. Its translation: CASSPYYEQYF.